What follows are 21 T cell receptor beta chains derived from one specimen sequenced in a study of cytomegalovirus exposure and HLA in healthy donors. Both 60 Vbeta primers and 13 Jbeta primers went into the PCR. The data were produced by immunoSEQ multiplex PCR, yet TCRdb's version contains in-frame clones alone and is incomplete. Among roughly 150,000 clones, around three quarters were seen once, and the ten largest hold 0.95% to 1.1%. Material for sequencing was PBMCs. Every receptor here comes from a woman between 40 and 55 years old in good health and CMV-seronegative.

A single count supports this clone. Written as DNA, the CDR3 is TGTGCCAGCCTTAGGACTAGTGCTACCGGGGAGCTGTTTTTT. The encoded protein is CASLRTSATGELFF. V usage is TRBV2 and J usage is TRBJ2-2; 7 bases are a match to TRBD2. Germline V gene lookup returns CDR1 SNHLY and CDR2 FYNNEI. Trimming at V came to 8 bases and at J to 5 bases, leaving 8 bases not matched to a gene. The CDR3 extends over 14 amino acids.

The rearrangement links TRBV2 to TRBJ1-4, with 7 bases lining up with TRBD1. Per germline, CDR1 SNHLY and CDR2 FYNNEI. With 2 bases clipped from V and 5 bases from J, the junction kept 14 bases outside the gene matches. CDR3 length equals 18 residues. The CDR3 region has the DNA TGTGCCAGCAGTGAAAATGGCCAGGGGGGTCTGACAAATGAAAAACTGTTTTTT. The encoded protein is CASSENGQGGLTNEKLFF.

Regarding this clone: At the DNA level, this CDR3 is encoded by other sequences in the same sample as well. This sequence joins TRBV5-1 and TRBJ2-7; 9 bases align to TRBD1. The germline gives CDR1 SGHRS, CDR2 YFSETQ. V shed 0 bases and J 3 bases; nucleotides not matched to a gene: 4. CDR3 size: 15 residues. Here the CDR3 DNA reads TGCGCCAGCAGCTTGGGGGGACAGGGCGACTACGAGCAGTACTTC. Its translation: CASSLGGQGDYEQYF.

Comment on this clone: Mismatch with germline at one junction end may stem from a read error. This chain uses TRBV18 with TRBJ1-2; D unresolved. Germline loops: CDR1 KGHSH, CDR2 LQKENI. The CDR3 consists of 15 residues. CDR3 in amino acids: CASSLGRSQDYGYTF. The CDR3 DNA reads TGTGCCAGCTCACTGGGTCGCTCCCAAGACTACGGCTACACCTTC. The full variable domain, in which reference TRBV18 and TRBJ1-2 provide the parts outside the CDR3, is NAGVMQNPRHLVRRRGQEARLRCSPMKGHSHVYWYRQLPEEGLKFMVYLQKENIIDESGMPKERFSAEFPKEGPSILRIQQVVRGDSAAYFCASSLGRSQDYGYTFGSGTRLTVV.

This rearrangement joins TRBV28 to TRBJ2-7; tentatively, D is TRBD1 (6 bases). Germline CDR1 MDHEN, CDR2 SYDVKM. V shed 5 bases and J shed 2 bases, with 10 bases lying between them. The CDR3 has 13 residues. The CDR3 reads CASSGQHTYEQYF. The DNA of the CDR3 is TGTGCCAGCAGTGGACAGCACACCTACGAGCAGTACTTC.

The gene calls are TRBV19 and TRBJ2-6, with D possibly matching TRBD2 (6 bases). V was pared by 5 bases and J by 4 bases, with 12 bases between. Per the germline V gene, CDR1 is LNHDA and CDR2 is SQIVND (reference sequence). CDR3 length: 15 residues. The CDR3 sequence is CASSSDAGGANVLTF. The CDR3 DNA reads as TGTGCCAGTAGTTCAGACGCGGGGGGGGCCAACGTCCTGACTTTC.

The J gene is TRBJ2-7, the V gene TRBV6-6, with TRBD2 identical over 9 bases. The CDR3 consists of 15 residues. The J segment lost 0 bases and the V segment lost 9 bases, leaving 9 bases of the junction unmatched. Looked up from germline, CDR1 is MNHNY and CDR2 is SVGAGI (reference sequence). The CDR3 DNA reads TGTGCCAGTTCTCCTAGCGGGGTGAGCTCCTACGAGCAGTACTTC. It is translated as CASSPSGVSSYEQYF.

The rearrangement joins TRBV6-6 to TRBJ1-2, with 9 bases that match TRBD1. Germline V gives CDR1 MNHNY, CDR2 SVGAGI (reference sequence). After removal of 6 bases from V and 6 bases from J, the junction contained 5 bases not matched to a gene. The CDR3 has 13 residues. As DNA, the CDR3 is TGTGCCAGCAGCCAACAGGGGGCGAATGGCTACACCTTC. Translating gives CASSQQGANGYTF.

This clone has just a few counts. The chain has TRBV6-1 and TRBJ2-7; TRBD1 is a possible D gene (6 bases). The germline CDR1 and CDR2 sequences are MNHNS and SASEGT. Trimming removed 5 bases at V and 4 bases at J, with 12 bases between. The CDR3 length is 13 residues. CDR3 sequence: CASSLQQGYEQYF. The CDR3 DNA reads as TGTGCCAGCAGTTTACAACAGGGATACGAGCAGTACTTC.

The rearrangement links TRBV2 to TRBJ1-1, with 12 bases lining up with TRBD1. The CDR3 has 15 amino acids. Germline CDR1 and CDR2: SNHLY and FYNNEI. With V trimmed by 7 bases and J by 9 bases, 12 bases remained unmatched. The CDR3 DNA sequence: TGTGCCAGCATCGGGACAGGGGGCAGTCAACAACAAGCTTTCTTT. It specifies CASIGTGGSQQQAFF.

To note about this clone: The junction departs from the called germline gene at one end, perhaps through a read error. This chain joins TRBV10-3 and TRBJ2-3, with 11 bases aligning to TRBD2. CDR1 is ENHRY and CDR2 is SYGVKD in the germline V gene. This CDR3 is 14 amino acids long. The CDR3 coding sequence is TGTGCCATCAGTGAGTCACTAGCGGGAGCGCATCTGGATTTT. This translates into CAISESLAGAHLDF.

This clone has a single count. The chain recombines TRBV29-1 with TRBJ2-3; no definite D call. Germline loops: CDR1 SQVTM, CDR2 ANQGSEA. The CDR3 sequence is 12 residues long. V was shortened by 7 bases and J by 6 bases, with 14 bases between the two germline ends. The chain's CDR3 is CSAARLVDTQYF. The CDR3 DNA follows: TGCAGCGCCGCTCGGTTGGTGGATACGCAGTATTTT.

DNA of the CDR3: TGTGCCAGCAGGGGACAGTCTAACTATGGCTACACCTTC. It translates to CASRGQSNYGYTF. The chain combines TRBV6-1 with TRBJ1-2; 7 positions match TRBD1. After removal of 6 bases from V and 0 bases from J, the junction contained 1 base not matched to a gene. Germline V CDR1 and CDR2: MNHNS, SASEGT. The CDR3 covers 13 residues.

V and J are TRBV4-2 and TRBJ2-7, with TRBD2 as a possible D gene (6 bases). The germline gives CDR1 LGHNA, CDR2 YNFKEQ. The CDR3 sequence is 16 residues long. V shed 1 base and J shed 7 bases, with 20 bases lying between them. The CDR3 coding sequence is TGTGCCAGCAGCCAAGCCCAGCGGGCGGAAGGGGTGGAGCAGTACTTC. It encodes CASSQAQRAEGVEQYF.

The CDR3 sequence is CASSGGVSAGRPYEQYF. The CDR3 DNA reads TGTGCCAGCAGCGGCGGGGTTAGCGCTGGGCGGCCCTACGAGCAGTACTTC. The chain couples TRBV5-4 to TRBJ2-7; tentative D call: TRBD2 (6 bases). CDR1 and CDR2 (germline): SGHNT, YYREEE (reference sequence). Trimming took off 4 bases at V and 2 bases at J, with 22 bases between the two ends. CDR3 length: 17 residues.

This clone was counted a few times. The chain combines TRBV6-5 with TRBJ2-2; D perhaps matches TRBD1 (5 bases). V lost 6 bases and J lost 5, with 10 bases in between. CDR1 is MNHEY and CDR2 is SVGAGI in the germline V gene. This CDR3 contains 13 residues. As DNA, the CDR3 is TGTGCCAGCAGAGGACACACAACCGGGGAGCTGTTTTTT. It specifies CASRGHTTGELFF.

V usage is TRBV10-3 and J usage is TRBJ2-7; D is uncertain. CDR1 is ENHRY, CDR2 SYGVKD, per germline. This CDR3 is built from 11 residues. V was cut by 4 bases and J by 5 bases, with 6 bases left in between. CDR3 bases: TGTGCCATCAGTGCCTCTCACGAGCAGTACTTC. The encoded protein is CAISASHEQYF.

The chain employs TRBV2 and TRBJ2-2; 7 bases map to TRBD1. Germline-derived CDR1 and CDR2 are SNHLY and FYNNEI. The CDR3 consists of 16 residues. With 4 bases clipped from V and 0 bases from J, the junction kept 5 bases outside the gene matches. Here the CDR3 reads CASSAVGGANTGELFF. The CDR3 bases are TGTGCCAGCAGTGCGGTAGGGGGCGCGAACACCGGGGAGCTGTTTTTT.

The chain is built from TRBV11-3 and TRBJ2-1; no reliable D call. Germline loops: CDR1 SGHNT, CDR2 YENEEA. The V end was cut by 5 bases, the J end by 3 bases, with 17 bases between. CDR3 size: 16 residues. The CDR3 DNA sequence: TGTGCCAGCAGCCTTGCCCATACCCTCAGCTACAATGAGCAGTTCTTC. It is translated as CASSLAHTLSYNEQFF.

This clone has just a few counts. J is TRBJ2-3 and V is TRBV10-3, with D hard to call. V gave up 6 bases and J gave up 2 bases, with 12 bases separating them. CDR1 is ENHRY and CDR2 is SYGVKD in the germline V gene. There are 14 residues in the CDR3. The CDR3 DNA follows: TGTGCCATCAGCAACTCTCATTCCACAGATACGCAGTATTTT. This sequence encodes CAISNSHSTDTQYF.

This chain joins TRBV6-6 and TRBJ1-1, with D tentatively TRBD1 (6 bases). The germline CDR1 and CDR2 sequences are MNHNY and SVGAGI (reference sequence). V lost 2 bases, J lost 0 bases, and 10 bases lay in between. The CDR3 covers 15 residues. CDR3 nucleotide sequence: TGTGCCAGCAGTTACCTGGGGGACATGAACACTGAAGCTTTCTTT. Translation: CASSYLGDMNTEAFF.